The TCR beta chain under discussion was sequenced for a study of blood T cell repertoires in COVID-19 (dated by TCRdb to the early 2020s). With respect to the entire study: Samples from collaborators originated in the United States, Italy and Spain and spanned both the acute and convalescent phases of COVID-19. The prospective study material was composed of cDNA or gDNA derived from T cells, B-cell-depleted T cells, or PBMCs. The dataset comprised deeply sampled blood TCRbeta repertoires from subjects exposed to, actively infected with, or recovered from COVID-19. The repertoires were released in a freely available public database meant as a resource for research on the immune response to SARS-CoV-2. Samples were obtained from the ongoing ImmuneRACE study (first 160 participants) and from some 1,200 subjects provided by 6 global collaborators. A de-identified subject ID, COVID-19 status, age in years and sex were almost always included in the sample metadata. Where available, HLA class I and class II types were obtained from metadata supplied by the sample provider rather than from assay-based typing.

Another Seattle source contributed samples from volunteer blood donors who had recovered from COVID-19. The collaborating institutions used their own protocols to collect whole blood in K2EDTA tubes. For TCRbeta analysis, collaborator samples were shipped as frozen whole blood, as isolated PBMCs, or as DNA extracted from either sample type. Remarks on this clone: The target of this receptor is not known. No much larger clonotype is one base removed from it; base qualities were not supplied.

TCRbeta CDR3 regions were amplified from genomic DNA by means of the immunoSEQ Assay, a bias-controlled multiplex PCR. The authors' pipeline ran thus. Within the assay, amplification of reference gene primers was used to estimate how many nucleated cells each sample contained. Sequence reads were collapsed and filtered to measure the absolute abundance of every unique TCRbeta CDR3 rearrangement. For each sample, productive Simpson clonality was calculated as the square root of Simpson's diversity index across productive rearrangements. TCRdb carries this immuneACCESS record with in-frame sequences only. Its versions omit some clonotypes, under half of them owing to an unresolved V gene in the studies checked, with the rest unexplained. The DNA was the basis for D and trimming; V, J and clone size are from that table. Within this sample are under 300,000 clones, with around 86% of them counted one time only. Roughly 1.9% of the sample is taken by the ten largest.

The germline ends are 8 bases apart after V is trimmed by 5 bases and J by 6 bases. For CDR1 and CDR2, the germline V gene (reference sequence) lists LNHDA and SQIVND. The CDR3, from cysteine to phenylalanine, totals 13 residues. Of the read, only the CDR3 DNA is kept; its 39 bases are in frame from base 1. Results the study describes overall, beyond this receptor: Clinical and demographic metadata were provided uncurated, with the amount varying by source and participant.

The receptor was isolated from a man aged 25-40 years who had recovered from COVID-19. Input material: peripheral blood. Recombination connected TRBV19 to TRBJ1-6; no confident D gene assignment can be made. Here is the DNA: TGTGCCAGTAGTTTGGGCCTTAATTCACCCCTCCACTTT. Its coded protein is CASSLGLNSPLHF.